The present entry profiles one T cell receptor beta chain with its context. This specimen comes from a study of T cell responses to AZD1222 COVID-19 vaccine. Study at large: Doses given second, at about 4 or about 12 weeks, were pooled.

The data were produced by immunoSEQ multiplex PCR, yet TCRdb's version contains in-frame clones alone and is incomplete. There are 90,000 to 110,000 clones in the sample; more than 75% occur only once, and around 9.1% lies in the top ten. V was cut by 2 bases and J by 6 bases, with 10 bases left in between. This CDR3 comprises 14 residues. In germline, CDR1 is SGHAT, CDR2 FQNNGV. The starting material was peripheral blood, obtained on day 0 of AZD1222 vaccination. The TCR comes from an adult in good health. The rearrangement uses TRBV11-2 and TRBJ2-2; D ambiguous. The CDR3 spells CASSLMAGAGELFF. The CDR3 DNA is TGTGCCAGCAGCTTAATGGCCGGAGCCGGGGAGCTGTTTTTT.